The 19 T cell receptor beta chains below come from one sample, sequenced in a study of T cell changes during pregnancy in multiple sclerosis. Sequencing used immunoSEQ multiplex PCR; TCRdb keeps in-frame clones, though not all of them. The sample shows under 45,000 clones, approximately 96% of them seen only once. Source: peripheral blood, taken in the second trimester of pregnancy. The source is a female donor with multiple sclerosis, enrolled in a pregnancy study.

This clone came up once. The chain employs TRBV19 and TRBJ2-1, with TRBD1 matching over 8 bases. Germline trimming cut 5 bases from V and 7 bases from J; bases unmatched to any gene: 7. This CDR3 region has 14 residues. Germline lookup yields CDR1 LNHDA and CDR2 SQIVND (reference sequence). This chain's CDR3 is CASSGAGGMNEQFF. The DNA for the CDR3 is TGTGCCAGTAGTGGCGCAGGGGGCATGAATGAGCAGTTCTTC. Full variable domain (remainder filled in from reference TRBV19 and TRBJ2-1): DGGITQSPKYLFRKEGQNVTLSCEQNLNHDAMYWYRQDPGQGLRLIYYSQIVNDFQKGDIAEGYSVSREKKESFPLTVTSAQKNPTAFYLCASSGAGGMNEQFFGPGTRLTVL.

The chain carries TRBV7-3 and TRBJ2-3; D possibly corresponds to TRBD2 (6 bases). CDR1 and CDR2 (germline): SGHTA, FQGTGA. V was shortened by 2 bases and J by 6 bases, with 9 bases between the two germline ends. The CDR3 length is 13 residues. CDR3 DNA sequence: TGTGCCAGCAGCTTAGTCCGGGGGGATACGCAGTATTTT. It yields the protein CASSLVRGDTQYF. The variable domain in full, with the rest retrieved from reference TRBV7-3 and TRBJ2-3, is GAGVSQTPSNKVTEKGKYVELRCDPISGHTALYWYRQSLGQGPEFLIYFQGTGAADDSGLPNDRFFAVRPEGSVSTLKIQRTERGDSAVYLCASSLVRGDTQYFGPGTRLTVL.

The V gene is TRBV9, the J gene TRBJ2-3; TRBD2 aligns across 14 bases. The CDR3 contains 15 residues. From germline, CDR1 is SGDLS and CDR2 YYNGEE. Losses at the gene ends were 5 bases for V and 6 bases for J; bases not matched to a gene: 5. CDR3 sequence: CASSRLAGGLDTQYF. Written as DNA, the CDR3 is TGTGCCAGCAGTCGACTAGCGGGGGGGTTGGATACGCAGTATTTT. The complete variable domain, with remaining parts taken from reference TRBV9 and TRBJ2-3, reads DSGVTQTPKHLITATGQRVTLRCSPRSGDLSVYWYQQSLDQGLQFLIQYYNGEERAKGNILERFSAQQFPDLHSELNLSSLELGDSALYFCASSRLAGGLDTQYFGPGTRLTVL.

The rearrangement links TRBV6-5 to TRBJ1-2; 8 nucleotides agree with TRBD1. After removal of 0 bases from V and 2 bases from J, the junction contained 5 bases not matched to a gene. The CDR3 contains 16 residues. Germline V gene lookup returns CDR1 MNHEY and CDR2 SVGAGI. The CDR3 DNA reads as TGTGCCAGCAGTTACTCGGAAGGACAGGGAAACTATGGCTACACCTTC. This gives the protein CASSYSEGQGNYGYTF.

J is TRBJ1-5 and V is TRBV10-3; the match to TRBD1 covers 10 bases. CDR1 and CDR2 from the germline V gene are ENHRY and SYGVKD. This CDR3 has 14 residues. After removal of 4 bases from V and 7 bases from J, the junction contained 4 bases not matched to a gene. The CDR3: CAISGDRGGQPQHF. The CDR3, as DNA: TGTGCCATCAGTGGGGACAGGGGAGGCCAGCCCCAGCATTTT.

The CDR3 DNA follows: TGCGCCAGCAGCCAAGATCGAGCGGGAGGGGATACGCAGTATTTT. Its protein is CASSQDRAGGDTQYF. V is TRBV4-1 and J is TRBJ2-3; 10 bases fit TRBD2. After removal of 0 bases from V and 6 bases from J, the junction contained 3 bases not matched to a gene. Germline-derived CDR1 and CDR2 are MGHRA and YSYEKL. CDR3 length: 15 amino acids.

The V and J genes are TRBV15 and TRBJ2-7; 10 bases are a match to TRBD2. CDR3 length: 19 residues. With 0 bases clipped from V and 6 bases from J, the junction kept 17 bases outside the gene matches. Germline V lookup: CDR1 LNHNV, CDR2 YYDKDF (reference sequence). The CDR3 loop reads CATSRELALAGVGLGEQYF. CDR3 DNA sequence: TGTGCCACCAGCAGAGAGCTAGCCCTAGCGGGAGTGGGACTGGGCGAGCAGTACTTC.

V is TRBV28 and J is TRBJ1-4, with D maybe TRBD1 (5 bases). Trimming removed 3 bases at V and 8 bases at J, with 13 bases between. This CDR3 is built from 14 residues. Germline CDR1 reads MDHEN; CDR2 reads SYDVKM. CDR3 coding DNA: TGTGCCAGCAGTTTGGGCAGGGCCAGAGAAAAACTGTTTTTT. Amino acids: CASSLGRAREKLFF. Complete variable domain (other parts from reference TRBV28 and TRBJ1-4): DVKVTQSSRYLVKRTGEKVFLECVQDMDHENMFWYRQDPGLGLRLIYFSYDVKMKEKGDIPEGYSVSREKKERFSLILESASTNQTSMYLCASSLGRAREKLFFGSGTQLSVL.

V is TRBV6-4 and J is TRBJ2-3; the D gene is possibly TRBD2 (5 bases). The V and J ends lost 3 bases and 8 bases respectively, with 12 bases between them. Germline V gene lookup returns CDR1 MRHNA and CDR2 SNTAGT. This CDR3 has 13 amino acids. The CDR3 DNA follows: TGTGCCAGCAGTGAGGGCCGAGGAGGTACGCAGTATTTT. Translation: CASSEGRGGTQYF.

The chain has TRBV6-1 and TRBJ1-2; 7 positions agree with TRBD1. Looked up from germline, CDR1 is MNHNS and CDR2 is SASEGT. Unmatched junction bases numbered 0, after V lost 3 bases and J lost 2 bases. The CDR3 contains 13 residues. The CDR3 is CASSETGNYGYTF. As DNA, the CDR3 is TGTGCCAGCAGTGAGACAGGGAACTATGGCTACACCTTC.

The rearrangement links TRBV10-1 to TRBJ2-7, with TRBD2 identical over 10 bases. V lost 5 bases, J lost 2 bases, and 6 bases stayed unmatched. CDR1 and CDR2 from the germline V gene are WNHNN and SYGVQD (reference sequence). This CDR3 has 15 amino acids. For the CDR3, the DNA is TGCGCCAGCAGTCAGGGACTAGCGCTCCCCTACGAGCAGTACTTC. Protein: CASSQGLALPYEQYF.

This rearrangement joins TRBV5-1 to TRBJ1-1, with D possibly TRBD1 on 5 matching bases. The CDR3 is 15 amino acids. Trimming removed 4 bases from V and 6 bases from J, with 19 bases in between. The V gene's germline CDR1 is SGHRS and CDR2 YFSETQ. CDR3 DNA: TGCGCCAGCAGCCCCCCTGGGGTCAGGGATCCTGAAGCTTTCTTT. Translation: CASSPPGVRDPEAFF.

The chain carries TRBV6-6 and TRBJ2-7; no clear D. The CDR3 consists of 11 residues. V was pared by 0 bases and J by 7 bases, with 4 bases between. Germline V gene sequence: CDR1 MNHNY, CDR2 SVGAGI (reference sequence). The CDR3 DNA reads as TGTGCCAGCAGTTACTCCGGGGAGCAGTACTTC. Translated: CASSYSGEQYF.

The V gene is TRBV9, the J gene TRBJ2-3; D is possibly TRBD2 (5 bases). The V gene's germline CDR1 is SGDLS and CDR2 YYNGEE. Trimming left V 4 bases short and J 2 bases short, with 11 bases between. The CDR3 length is 14 residues. The chain's CDR3 is CASSSSGPTDTQYF. In DNA, the CDR3 is TGTGCCAGCAGCTCAAGCGGACCCACAGATACGCAGTATTTT.

V usage is TRBV19 and J usage is TRBJ2-1; 8 nucleotides line up with TRBD2. The CDR3 loop spans 17 amino acids. V gave up 5 bases and J gave up 9 bases; unmatched junction bases: 18. The germline gives CDR1 LNHDA, CDR2 SQIVND (reference sequence). The CDR3 loop is CASSSEGSSGGRVEQFF. In DNA, the CDR3 is TGTGCCAGTAGTTCAGAGGGATCGTCGGGGGGGCGGGTTGAGCAGTTCTTC. The complete variable domain, with remaining parts taken from reference TRBV19 and TRBJ2-1, reads DGGITQSPKYLFRKEGQNVTLSCEQNLNHDAMYWYRQDPGQGLRLIYYSQIVNDFQKGDIAEGYSVSREKKESFPLTVTSAQKNPTAFYLCASSSEGSSGGRVEQFFGPGTRLTVL.

This sequence joins TRBV5-1 and TRBJ1-4; D uncertain. The germline CDR1 and CDR2 sequences are SGHRS and YFSETQ. Trimming took off 3 bases at V and 4 bases at J, with 13 bases between the two ends. The CDR3 is 15 residues long. The CDR3 sequence is CASSSYSGFNEKLFF. The CDR3 DNA reads TGCGCCAGCAGCTCCTACAGCGGCTTTAATGAAAAACTGTTTTTT. The variable domain in full, completed from reference TRBV5-1 and TRBJ1-4, reads KAGVTQTPRYLIKTRGQQVTLSCSPISGHRSVSWYQQTPGQGLQFLFEYFSETQRNKGNFPGRFSGRQFSNSRSEMNVSTLELGDSALYLCASSSYSGFNEKLFFGSGTQLSVL.

This clone appeared once. This rearrangement joins TRBV6-5 to TRBJ2-1; 10 nucleotides line up with TRBD2. From germline, CDR1 is MNHEY and CDR2 SVGAGI. V lost 8 bases to trimming and J lost 8 bases; unmatched junction nucleotides: 9. There are 14 residues in the CDR3. Here the CDR3 reads CASSIAGGIDEQFF. The CDR3, as DNA: TGTGCCAGCTCGATAGCGGGGGGAATCGATGAGCAGTTCTTC.

This sequence joins TRBV30 and TRBJ1-1; D is uncertain. CDR3 length: 12 amino acids. The V gene lost 1 base and the J gene lost 1 base, with 4 bases spanning the gap. The germline gives CDR1 GTSNPN, CDR2 SVGIG (reference sequence). CDR3 in amino acids: CAWSDRNTEAFF. The CDR3, as DNA: TGTGCCTGGAGTGACAGGAACACTGAAGCTTTCTTT. The whole variable domain, remainder taken from reference TRBV30 and TRBJ1-1, is SQTIHQWPATLVQPVGSPLSLECTVEGTSNPNLYWYRQAAGRGLQLLFYSVGIGQISSEVPQNLSASRPQDRQFILSSKKLLLSDSGFYLCAWSDRNTEAFFGQGTRLTVV.

The V and J genes are TRBV28 and TRBJ2-1, with 7 bases that match TRBD2. This CDR3 has 18 amino acids. With V trimmed by 5 bases and J by 1 base, 14 bases remained unmatched. Per germline, CDR1 MDHEN and CDR2 SYDVKM. The CDR3 DNA follows: TGTGCCAGCAGTATTATCTCGACTAGCCGACAGTCCTACAATGAGCAGTTCTTC. Its protein product is CASSIISTSRQSYNEQFF. Variable domain in full (rest from reference TRBV28 and TRBJ2-1): DVKVTQSSRYLVKRTGEKVFLECVQDMDHENMFWYRQDPGLGLRLIYFSYDVKMKEKGDIPEGYSVSREKKERFSLILESASTNQTSMYLCASSIISTSRQSYNEQFFGPGTRLTVL.